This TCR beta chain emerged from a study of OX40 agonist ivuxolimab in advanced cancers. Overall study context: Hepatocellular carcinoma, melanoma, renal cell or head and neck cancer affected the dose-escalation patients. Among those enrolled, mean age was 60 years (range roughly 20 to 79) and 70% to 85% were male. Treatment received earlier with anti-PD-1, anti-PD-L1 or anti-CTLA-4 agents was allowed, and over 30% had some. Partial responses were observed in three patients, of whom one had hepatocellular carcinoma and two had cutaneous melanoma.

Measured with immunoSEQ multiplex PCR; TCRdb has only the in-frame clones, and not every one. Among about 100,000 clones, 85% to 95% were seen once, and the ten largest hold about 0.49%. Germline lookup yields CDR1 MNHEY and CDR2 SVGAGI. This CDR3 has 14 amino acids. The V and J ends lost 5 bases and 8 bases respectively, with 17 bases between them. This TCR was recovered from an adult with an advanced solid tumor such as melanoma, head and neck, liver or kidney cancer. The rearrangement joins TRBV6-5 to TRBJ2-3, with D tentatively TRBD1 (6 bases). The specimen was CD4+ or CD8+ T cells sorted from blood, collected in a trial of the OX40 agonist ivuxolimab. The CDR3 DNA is TGTGCCAGCAGTGCTCCAGGGGTGCTAAGTACGCAGTATTTT. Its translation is CASSAPGVLSTQYF.